These 29 T cell receptor beta chains were all obtained from the same sample, sequenced in a study of cytomegalovirus exposure and HLA in healthy donors. Vbeta (60) and Jbeta (13) primers were used in the PCR. The assay was immunoSEQ multiplex PCR, and TCRdb's table has in-frame clones only and misses some. This table lists tens of thousands of clones. Sequencing was performed on PBMCs. These receptors were obtained from a young woman in good health and CMV-seropositive.

The rearrangement links TRBV5-4 to TRBJ2-7; 8 bases agree with TRBD1. The CDR3 runs 16 residues. The ends lost 2 bases at V and 2 bases at J; junction bases unmatched: 9. The germline gives CDR1 SGHNT, CDR2 YYREEE (reference sequence). The CDR3 here is CASSLGQGRMPYEQYF. As DNA, the CDR3 is TGTGCCAGCAGCTTAGGACAGGGAAGGATGCCCTACGAGCAGTACTTC.

The chain links TRBV7-9 to TRBJ2-1, with D tentatively TRBD1 (5 bases). The CDR3 totals 13 residues. The germline CDR1 and CDR2 sequences are SEHNR and FQNEAQ (reference sequence). Trimming left V 5 bases short and J 6 bases short, with 11 bases between. CDR3 protein: CASSRRGGNEQFF. The CDR3 DNA follows: TGTGCCAGCAGCCGAAGGGGCGGCAATGAGCAGTTCTTC.

The chain employs TRBV14 and TRBJ1-6, with D possibly TRBD1 on 6 matching bases. The CDR3 extends over 15 amino acids. CDR1 and CDR2 (germline): SGHDN, FVKESK. V was trimmed by 1 base and J by 11 bases, leaving 15 bases between them. Written as DNA, the CDR3 is TGTGCCAGCAGCCAAGCAGGGGCAGAACTCGCACCCCTCCACTTT. Translated, it gives CASSQAGAELAPLHF.

The CDR3 DNA follows: TGTGCCAGCAGCTTACTAGGGGCGAACACCGGGGAGCTGTTTTTT. This encodes CASSLLGANTGELFF. The V and J genes are TRBV11-3 and TRBJ2-2; TRBD1 is a possible D gene (5 bases). The CDR3 extends over 15 amino acids. V was clipped by 2 bases and J by 0 bases, with 7 bases between them. Germline CDR1 is SGHNT and CDR2 is YENEEA.

CDR3 nucleotide sequence: TGTGCCAGCAGCGGCACGGGTCTTTATCAGCCCCAGCATTTT. This encodes CASSGTGLYQPQHF. The V gene is TRBV5-5, the J gene TRBJ1-5; D unresolved. The CDR3 length is 14 residues. V was cut by 4 bases and J by 5 bases, with 13 bases left in between. Per the germline V gene, CDR1 is SGHKS and CDR2 is YYEKEE (reference sequence).

V and J are TRBV19 and TRBJ1-5; no clear D gene. The CDR3 has 15 amino acids. V lost 9 bases and J 0 bases, leaving 15 bases between the germline ends. Germline CDR1 and CDR2: LNHDA and SQIVND (reference sequence). The CDR3 here is CASNPGLDSNQPQHF. The DNA of the CDR3 is TGTGCCAGCAACCCGGGGTTAGATAGCAATCAGCCCCAGCATTTT.

The V gene is TRBV29-1, the J gene TRBJ2-3; 9 bases agree with TRBD2. Germline loops: CDR1 SQVTM, CDR2 ANQGSEA. V lost 2 bases, J lost 7 bases, and 10 bases stayed unmatched. The CDR3 has 15 residues. Written as DNA, the CDR3 is TGCAGCGTTGAATTGCTAGCGGGGCTCGGGAATACGCAGTATTTT. Translating gives CSVELLAGLGNTQYF.

The chain combines TRBV6-5 with TRBJ2-5, with 8 bases lining up with TRBD2. The length of the CDR3 is 13 residues. The germline gives CDR1 MNHEY, CDR2 SVGAGI. Trimming at V came to 6 bases and at J to 3 bases, leaving 3 bases not matched to a gene. The CDR3 here is CASSMTSEETQYF. DNA of the CDR3: TGTGCCAGCAGCATGACTAGCGAAGAGACCCAGTACTTC.

This chain joins TRBV5-8 and TRBJ1-5, with TRBD1 as a possible D gene (6 bases). CDR1 is SGHTS, CDR2 YDEGEE, per germline. This CDR3 spans 16 amino acids. V lost 0 bases to trimming and J lost 0 bases, with 10 bases between them. The CDR3 DNA follows: TGTGCCAGCAGCTTGGGGACAGATTATAGCAATCAGCCCCAGCATTTT. This encodes CASSLGTDYSNQPQHF.

V and J are TRBV10-3 and TRBJ2-3; 7 bases match TRBD2. This CDR3 is built from 12 residues. Germline V gene data show CDR1 as ENHRY and CDR2 as SYGVKD. DNA of the CDR3: TGTGTGGCGGGAGATCGCACAGATACGCAGTATTTT. Protein: CVAGDRTDTQYF.

This chain links TRBV27 with TRBJ2-1; 9 bases match TRBD2. Trimming at V came to 2 bases and at J to 5 bases, leaving 4 bases not matched to a gene. Germline loops: CDR1 MNHEY, CDR2 SMNVEV (reference sequence). CDR3 length equals 15 residues. CDR3 in amino acids: CASSLASGNNNEQFF. The CDR3 DNA is TGTGCCAGCAGTTTAGCTAGCGGGAACAACAATGAGCAGTTCTTC.

The chain links TRBV6-6 to TRBJ1-2, with no clear D. Germline CDR1 and CDR2: MNHNY and SVGAGI (reference sequence). This CDR3 is 12 amino acids long. V dropped 0 bases and J dropped 8 bases, with 7 bases sitting between them. The CDR3 region is CASSYSPQGYTF. CDR3 nucleotide sequence: TGTGCCAGCAGTTACTCCCCCCAGGGCTACACCTTC.

The chain couples TRBV2 to TRBJ2-7; 11 nucleotides match TRBD2. This CDR3 has 16 residues. Germline CDR1 SNHLY, CDR2 FYNNEI. Unmatched junction bases numbered 9, after V lost 4 bases and J lost 4 bases. The CDR3 protein is CASSGRLAGGGYEQYF. The CDR3 DNA is TGTGCCAGCAGTGGTCGGCTAGCGGGAGGAGGTTACGAGCAGTACTTC.

The J gene is TRBJ2-5, the V gene TRBV6-1; 9 bases are a match to TRBD1. Germline V gene sequence: CDR1 MNHNS, CDR2 SASEGT. The V gene end was trimmed by 4 bases and the J gene end by 0 bases; junction bases not matched to a gene: 6. This CDR3 region has 16 residues. The CDR3 is CASSGPGQGDQETQYF. The CDR3 region has the DNA TGTGCCAGCAGTGGGCCGGGACAGGGCGACCAAGAGACCCAGTACTTC.

This chain uses TRBV7-6 with TRBJ1-5; the D gene is possibly TRBD1 (6 bases). Trimming removed 2 bases from V and 4 bases from J, with 9 bases in between. The CDR3 has 14 amino acids. Germline V gene data show CDR1 as SGHVS and CDR2 as FNYEAQ. The CDR3 nucleotides are TGTGCCAGCAGCTTAACAGGGCAGAATCAGCCCCAGCATTTT. The encoded protein is CASSLTGQNQPQHF.

V and J are TRBV7-9 and TRBJ1-1; TRBD1 is a possible D gene (6 bases). The CDR3 is 15 amino acids. Germline V lookup: CDR1 SEHNR, CDR2 FQNEAQ (reference sequence). V lost 4 bases to trimming and J lost 0 bases, with 12 bases between them. CDR3 DNA sequence: TGTGCCAGCAGCTCCGCAGGGGACATGAACACTGAAGCTTTCTTT. Its translation: CASSSAGDMNTEAFF.

The rearrangement uses TRBV5-1 and TRBJ2-5; the match to TRBD1 covers 10 bases. With the DNA end fitting TRBJ2-7 better, the J assignment may be wrong. CDR1 SGHRS and CDR2 YFSETQ come from the germline V gene. The CDR3 length is 14 residues. CDR3 sequence reads: CASSLGTGGYEQYF. The DNA for the CDR3 is TGCGCCAGCAGCTTGGGGACAGGGGGCTACGAGCAGTACTTC.

The chain uses TRBV5-1 and TRBJ1-3, with unresolved D. Germline-derived CDR1 and CDR2 are SGHRS and YFSETQ. This CDR3 is 14 amino acids long. With 5 bases removed from V and 4 bases from J, the gap between germline ends came to 13 bases. The DNA for the CDR3 is TGCGCCAGCAGAGAGGCTAGAGGGGGAAACACCATATATTTT. Translation: CASREARGGNTIYF.

J is TRBJ1-2 and V is TRBV10-2; no clear D. This CDR3 contains 12 residues. Germline loops: CDR1 WSHSY, CDR2 SAAADI. V lost 6 bases, J lost 4 bases, and 9 bases lay in between. The CDR3 DNA is TGCGCCAGCAGAACCGACTCCTATGGCTACACCTTC. Encoded protein: CASRTDSYGYTF.

This chain links TRBV14 with TRBJ1-5; D is unresolved. Germline CDR1 is SGHDN and CDR2 is FVKESK. CDR3 length: 13 residues. The ends were cut back, 4 bases at V and 5 bases at J, with 9 bases in the middle. CDR3: CASSPNVDQPQHF. DNA of the CDR3: TGTGCCAGCAGCCCTAACGTCGATCAGCCCCAGCATTTT.

The chain uses TRBV27 and TRBJ2-1; D gene uncertain. The ends were cut back, 3 bases at V and 0 bases at J, with 9 bases in the middle. CDR1 is MNHEY and CDR2 is SMNVEV in the germline V gene (reference sequence). There are 15 residues in the CDR3. Here the CDR3 reads CASSLSASSYNEQFF. The CDR3 bases are TGTGCCAGCAGTTTGAGTGCGAGCTCCTACAATGAGCAGTTCTTC.

This chain joins TRBV19 and TRBJ2-3; 7 nucleotides align to TRBD1. The CDR3 is made up of 14 amino acids. The V gene end was trimmed by 4 bases and the J gene end by 3 bases; junction bases not matched to a gene: 4. Germline V gene sequence: CDR1 LNHDA, CDR2 SQIVND (reference sequence). The CDR3 loop is CASSTDRETDTQYF. The CDR3 DNA reads TGTGCCAGTAGTACTGACAGGGAAACAGATACGCAGTATTTT. The variable domain in full, with the rest retrieved from reference TRBV19 and TRBJ2-3, is DGGITQSPKYLFRKEGQNVTLSCEQNLNHDAMYWYRQDPGQGLRLIYYSQIVNDFQKGDIAEGYSVSREKKESFPLTVTSAQKNPTAFYLCASSTDRETDTQYFGPGTRLTVL.

V usage is TRBV5-1 and J usage is TRBJ1-4, with 7 bases lining up with TRBD1. The CDR3 length is 16 residues. Germline V gene lookup returns CDR1 SGHRS and CDR2 YFSETQ. J gave up 0 bases and V 2 bases, and 4 bases lay outside the gene matches. CDR3 protein: CASSLTGDATNEKLFF. CDR3 DNA sequence: TGCGCCAGCAGCTTAACAGGGGATGCAACTAATGAAAAACTGTTTTTT.

V is TRBV30 and J is TRBJ1-3; the D gene is possibly TRBD1 (6 bases). Trimming cost V 4 bases and J 4 bases, with 11 bases left between them. Germline CDR1 GTSNPN, CDR2 SVGIG (reference sequence). The CDR3 length is 13 residues. The CDR3 nucleotides are TGTGCCTGGAACCCAGGGACAGGAAACACCATATATTTT. Its protein product is CAWNPGTGNTIYF.

Note on this clone: The junction departs from germline at one end; a sequencing error may be responsible. The rearrangement uses TRBV2 and TRBJ2-7, with 9 bases matching TRBD2. Germline V gene data show CDR1 as SNHLY and CDR2 as FYNNEI. The CDR3 contains 13 residues. In nucleotides, the CDR3 is TGTGCCAGCAGTAGTACCGGGACTAGCCTGGGGGACTTC. This translates into CASSSTGTSLGDF.

The chain carries TRBV7-6 and TRBJ2-7; D call uncertain. The CDR3 extends over 12 amino acids. V was cut by 0 bases and J by 7 bases, with 7 bases left in between. Germline assignment: CDR1 SGHVS and CDR2 FNYEAQ. The CDR3 protein is CASSLARGEQYF. CDR3 DNA sequence: TGTGCCAGCAGCTTAGCACGAGGTGAGCAGTACTTC. Full variable domain (remainder filled in from reference TRBV7-6 and TRBJ2-7): GAGVSQSPRYKVTKRGQDVALRCDPISGHVSLYWYRQALGQGPEFLTYFNYEAQQDKSGLPNDRFSAERPEGSISTLTIQRTEQRDSAMYRCASSLARGEQYFGPGTRLTVT.

The chain uses TRBV29-1 and TRBJ2-7; 10 nucleotides match TRBD1. Germline V gene lookup returns CDR1 SQVTM and CDR2 ANQGSEA. The CDR3 is 14 amino acids. The V and J ends lost 8 bases and 3 bases, in that order; junction bases with no gene match: 10. The CDR3 DNA reads as TGCAGCACCTTGACCGGGGACAGGGGCTACGAGCAGTACTTC. Encoded protein: CSTLTGDRGYEQYF.

The CDR3 coding sequence is TGCGCCAGCAGCTTGGAGTGGGGGGGCGATGAGCAGTTCTTC. It codes for CASSLEWGGDEQFF. This chain joins TRBV5-1 and TRBJ2-1; D may be TRBD2 (7 bases). Germline V lookup: CDR1 SGHRS, CDR2 YFSETQ. This CDR3 region has 14 residues. Trimming took off 0 bases at V and 8 bases at J, with 12 bases between the two ends.

V gene TRBV10-1 combines with J gene TRBJ1-5; a possible D gene is TRBD1 (6 bases). Trimming took 7 bases from V and 3 from J, leaving 7 bases between them. CDR1 and CDR2 from the germline V gene are WNHNN and SYGVQD (reference sequence). The CDR3 is 12 residues long. CDR3 in DNA: TGCGCCAGCATGGGGGCCAATCAGCCCCAGCATTTT. It specifies CASMGANQPQHF.